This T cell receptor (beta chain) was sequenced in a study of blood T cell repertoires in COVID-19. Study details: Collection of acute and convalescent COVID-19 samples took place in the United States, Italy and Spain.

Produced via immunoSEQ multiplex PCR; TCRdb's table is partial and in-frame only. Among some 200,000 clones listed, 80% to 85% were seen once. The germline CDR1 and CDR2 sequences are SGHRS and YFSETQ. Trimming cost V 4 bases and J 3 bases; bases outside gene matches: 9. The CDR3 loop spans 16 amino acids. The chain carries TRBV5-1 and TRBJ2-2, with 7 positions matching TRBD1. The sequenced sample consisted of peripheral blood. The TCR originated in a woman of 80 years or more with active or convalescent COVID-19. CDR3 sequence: CASSAQAGGDTGELFF. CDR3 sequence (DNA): TGCGCCAGCAGCGCTCAAGCAGGGGGAGACACCGGGGAGCTGTTTTTT.